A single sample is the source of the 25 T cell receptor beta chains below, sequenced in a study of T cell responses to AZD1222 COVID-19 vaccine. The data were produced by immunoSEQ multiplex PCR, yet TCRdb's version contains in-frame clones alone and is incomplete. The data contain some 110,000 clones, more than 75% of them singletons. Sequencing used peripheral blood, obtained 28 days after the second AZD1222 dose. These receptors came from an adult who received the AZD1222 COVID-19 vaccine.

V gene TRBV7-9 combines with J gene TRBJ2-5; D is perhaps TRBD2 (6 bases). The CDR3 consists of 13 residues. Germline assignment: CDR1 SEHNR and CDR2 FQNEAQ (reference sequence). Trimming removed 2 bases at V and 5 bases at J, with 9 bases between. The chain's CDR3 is CASSLYGGETQYF. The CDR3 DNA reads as TGTGCCAGCAGCTTATATGGGGGGGAGACCCAGTACTTC.

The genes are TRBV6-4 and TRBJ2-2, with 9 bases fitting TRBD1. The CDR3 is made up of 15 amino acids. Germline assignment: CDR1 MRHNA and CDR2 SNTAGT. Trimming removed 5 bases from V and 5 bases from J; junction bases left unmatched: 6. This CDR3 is CASSRDRGETGELFF. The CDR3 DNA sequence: TGTGCCAGCAGTCGAGACAGGGGGGAAACCGGGGAGCTGTTTTTT.

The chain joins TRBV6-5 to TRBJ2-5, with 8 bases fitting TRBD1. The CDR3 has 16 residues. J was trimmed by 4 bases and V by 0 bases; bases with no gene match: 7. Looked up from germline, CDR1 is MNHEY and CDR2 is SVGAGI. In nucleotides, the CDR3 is TGTGCCAGCAGTTACTCGGCAGGGGGCCTGGTAGAGACCCAGTACTTC. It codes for CASSYSAGGLVETQYF.

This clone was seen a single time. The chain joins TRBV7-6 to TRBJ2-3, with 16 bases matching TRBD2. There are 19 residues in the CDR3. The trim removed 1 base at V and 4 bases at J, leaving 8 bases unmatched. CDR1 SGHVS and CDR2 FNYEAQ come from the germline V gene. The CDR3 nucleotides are TGTGCCAGCAGCTTAGAGGGACTAGCGGGGGGGCCGTATGCAGATACGCAGTATTTT. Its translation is CASSLEGLAGGPYADTQYF.

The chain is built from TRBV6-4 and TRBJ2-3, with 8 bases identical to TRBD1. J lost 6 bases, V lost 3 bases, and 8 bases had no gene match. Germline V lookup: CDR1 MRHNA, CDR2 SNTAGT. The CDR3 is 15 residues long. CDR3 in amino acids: CASSESGGSMDTQYF. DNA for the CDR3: TGTGCCAGCAGTGAGTCAGGGGGCAGTATGGATACGCAGTATTTT.

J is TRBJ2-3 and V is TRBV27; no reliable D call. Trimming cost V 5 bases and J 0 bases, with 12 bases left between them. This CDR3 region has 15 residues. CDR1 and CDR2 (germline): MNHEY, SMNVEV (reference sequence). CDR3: CASSIRPPSTDTQYF. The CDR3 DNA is TGTGCCAGCAGTATACGGCCCCCCAGCACAGATACGCAGTATTTT.

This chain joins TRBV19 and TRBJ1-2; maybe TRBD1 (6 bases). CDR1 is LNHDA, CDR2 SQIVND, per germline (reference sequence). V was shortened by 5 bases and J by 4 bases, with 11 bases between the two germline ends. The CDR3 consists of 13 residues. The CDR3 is CASSWGQSYGYTF. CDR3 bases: TGTGCCAGTAGTTGGGGGCAGTCCTATGGCTACACCTTC.

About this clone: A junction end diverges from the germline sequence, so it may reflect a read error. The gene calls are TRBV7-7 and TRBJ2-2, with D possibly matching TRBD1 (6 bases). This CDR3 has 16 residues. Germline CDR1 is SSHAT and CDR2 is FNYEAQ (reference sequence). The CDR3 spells CASSPVLLRTVGELFF. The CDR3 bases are TGTGCTAGCAGCCCAGTCCTGCTGCGGACAGTCGGGGAGCTGTTTTTT.

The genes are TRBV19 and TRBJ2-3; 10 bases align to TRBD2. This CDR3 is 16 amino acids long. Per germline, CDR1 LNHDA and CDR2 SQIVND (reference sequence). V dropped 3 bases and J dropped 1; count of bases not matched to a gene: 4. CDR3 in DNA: TGTGCCAGTAGTATCCGGCTAGCGGGGGGCACAGATACGCAGTATTTT. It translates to CASSIRLAGGTDTQYF.

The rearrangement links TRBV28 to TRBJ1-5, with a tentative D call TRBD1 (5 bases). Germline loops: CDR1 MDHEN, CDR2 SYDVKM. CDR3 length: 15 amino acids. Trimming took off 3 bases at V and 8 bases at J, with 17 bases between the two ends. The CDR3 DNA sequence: TGTGCCAGCAGTTTGGGGGGTAGCGCAATCAAGCCCCAGCATTTT. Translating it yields CASSLGGSAIKPQHF.

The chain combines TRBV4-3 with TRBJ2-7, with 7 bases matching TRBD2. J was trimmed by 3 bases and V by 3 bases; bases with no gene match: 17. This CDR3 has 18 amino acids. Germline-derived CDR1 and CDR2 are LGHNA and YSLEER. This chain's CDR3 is CASSQNSPWGGKGYEQYF. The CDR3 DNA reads TGCGCCAGCAGCCAGAACTCCCCGTGGGGGGGAAAGGGCTACGAGCAGTACTTC.

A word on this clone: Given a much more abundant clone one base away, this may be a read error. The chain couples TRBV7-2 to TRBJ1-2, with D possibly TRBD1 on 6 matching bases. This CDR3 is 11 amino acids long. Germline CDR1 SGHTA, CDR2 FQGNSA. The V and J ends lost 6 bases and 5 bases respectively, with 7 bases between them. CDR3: CASRQGYGYTF. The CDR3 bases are TGTGCCAGCAGACAGGGTTATGGCTACACCTTC.

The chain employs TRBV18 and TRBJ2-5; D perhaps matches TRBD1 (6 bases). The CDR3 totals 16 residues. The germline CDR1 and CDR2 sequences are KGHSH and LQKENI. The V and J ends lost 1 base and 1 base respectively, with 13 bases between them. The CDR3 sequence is CASSPRDRTLQETQYF. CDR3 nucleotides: TGTGCCAGCTCACCACGTGACAGGACCCTCCAAGAGACCCAGTACTTC.

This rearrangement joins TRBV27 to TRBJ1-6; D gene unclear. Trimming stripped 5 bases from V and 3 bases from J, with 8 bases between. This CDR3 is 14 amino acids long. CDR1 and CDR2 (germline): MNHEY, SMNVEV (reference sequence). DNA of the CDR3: TGTGCCAGCAGTCCCGCGCTCTATAATTCACCCCTCCACTTT. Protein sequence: CASSPALYNSPLHF.

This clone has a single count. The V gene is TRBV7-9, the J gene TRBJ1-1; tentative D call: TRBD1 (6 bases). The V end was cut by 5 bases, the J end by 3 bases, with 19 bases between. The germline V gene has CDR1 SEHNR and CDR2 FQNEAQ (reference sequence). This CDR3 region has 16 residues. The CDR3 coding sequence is TGTGCCAGCAGCCCCCGGGAGGGGGTATCGTACACTGAAGCTTTCTTT. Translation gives CASSPREGVSYTEAFF.

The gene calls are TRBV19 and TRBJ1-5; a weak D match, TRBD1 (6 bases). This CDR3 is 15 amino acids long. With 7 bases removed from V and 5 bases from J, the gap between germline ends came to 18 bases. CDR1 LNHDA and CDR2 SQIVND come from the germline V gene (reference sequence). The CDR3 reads CASTPRGTSDQPQHF. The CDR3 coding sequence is TGTGCCAGTACCCCACGAGGGACAAGTGATCAGCCCCAGCATTTT.

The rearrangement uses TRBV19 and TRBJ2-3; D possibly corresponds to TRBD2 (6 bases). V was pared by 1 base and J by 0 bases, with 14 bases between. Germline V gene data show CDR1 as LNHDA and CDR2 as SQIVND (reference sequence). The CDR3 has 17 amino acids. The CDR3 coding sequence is TGTGCCAGTAGTATAGCGAATCGGAGGGGAAGCACAGATACGCAGTATTTT. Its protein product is CASSIANRRGSTDTQYF.

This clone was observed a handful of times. This CDR3 is CASSQSSPTRNHLTGKYEQYF. The CDR3 DNA follows: TGTGCCAGCAGCCAATCAAGCCCCACTCGCAATCACCTGACAGGGAAATACGAGCAGTACTTC. V usage is TRBV3-1 (or the pseudogene TRBV3-2) and J usage is TRBJ2-7; 7 bases line up with TRBD1. Germline-derived CDR1 and CDR2 are LGHDT and YNNKEL (reference sequence). Trimming cost V 2 bases and J 4 bases; bases outside gene matches: 26. CDR3 length: 21 residues.

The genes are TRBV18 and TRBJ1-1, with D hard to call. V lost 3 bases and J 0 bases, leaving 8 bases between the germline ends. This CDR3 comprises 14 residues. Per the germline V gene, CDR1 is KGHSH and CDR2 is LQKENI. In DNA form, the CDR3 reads TGTGCCAGCTCACCTCGCGGGGTGAACACTGAAGCTTTCTTT. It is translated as CASSPRGVNTEAFF.

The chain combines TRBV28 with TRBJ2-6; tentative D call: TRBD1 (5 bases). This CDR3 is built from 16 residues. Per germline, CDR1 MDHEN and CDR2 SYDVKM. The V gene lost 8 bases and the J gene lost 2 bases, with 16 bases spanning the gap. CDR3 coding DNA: TGTGCCAGCGGAAAACAGGAATTTACTGGGGCCAACGTCCTGACTTTC. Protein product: CASGKQEFTGANVLTF.

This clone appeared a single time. The DNA of the CDR3 is TGTGCCAGCACCCACCGGGACTGGAATGAAAAACTGTTTTTT. This translates into CASTHRDWNEKLFF. V is TRBV6-6 and J is TRBJ1-4; D perhaps matches TRBD1 (5 bases). Germline lookup yields CDR1 MNHNY and CDR2 SVGAGI (reference sequence). V was pared by 7 bases and J by 5 bases, with 14 bases between. The CDR3 consists of 14 residues.

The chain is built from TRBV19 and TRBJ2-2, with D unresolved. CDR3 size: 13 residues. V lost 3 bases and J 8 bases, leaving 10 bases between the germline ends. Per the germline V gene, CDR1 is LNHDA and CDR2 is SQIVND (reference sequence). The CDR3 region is CASSMLGPGELFF. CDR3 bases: TGTGCCAGTAGTATGCTAGGGCCGGGGGAGCTGTTTTTT.

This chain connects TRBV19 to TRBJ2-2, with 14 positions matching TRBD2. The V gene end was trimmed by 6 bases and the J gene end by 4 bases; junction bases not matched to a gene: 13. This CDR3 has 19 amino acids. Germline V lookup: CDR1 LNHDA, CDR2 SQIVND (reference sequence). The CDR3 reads CASSTSGTSGSWLTGELFF. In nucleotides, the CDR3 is TGTGCCAGTAGCACGAGCGGGACTAGCGGGAGTTGGCTCACCGGGGAGCTGTTTTTT.

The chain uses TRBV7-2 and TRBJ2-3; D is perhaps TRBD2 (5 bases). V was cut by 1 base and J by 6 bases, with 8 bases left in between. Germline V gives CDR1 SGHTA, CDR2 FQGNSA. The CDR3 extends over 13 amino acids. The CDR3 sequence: CASSLVRGDTQYF. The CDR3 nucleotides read TGTGCCAGCAGCTTAGTGAGAGGGGATACGCAGTATTTT.

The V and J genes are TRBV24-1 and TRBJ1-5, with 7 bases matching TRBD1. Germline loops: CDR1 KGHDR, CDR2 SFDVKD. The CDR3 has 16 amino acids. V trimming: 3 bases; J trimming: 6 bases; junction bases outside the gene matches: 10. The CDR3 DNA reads TGTGCCACCAGTGATACTAGTAAAGCAGGGGGTCAGCCCCAGCATTTT. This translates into CATSDTSKAGGQPQHF.